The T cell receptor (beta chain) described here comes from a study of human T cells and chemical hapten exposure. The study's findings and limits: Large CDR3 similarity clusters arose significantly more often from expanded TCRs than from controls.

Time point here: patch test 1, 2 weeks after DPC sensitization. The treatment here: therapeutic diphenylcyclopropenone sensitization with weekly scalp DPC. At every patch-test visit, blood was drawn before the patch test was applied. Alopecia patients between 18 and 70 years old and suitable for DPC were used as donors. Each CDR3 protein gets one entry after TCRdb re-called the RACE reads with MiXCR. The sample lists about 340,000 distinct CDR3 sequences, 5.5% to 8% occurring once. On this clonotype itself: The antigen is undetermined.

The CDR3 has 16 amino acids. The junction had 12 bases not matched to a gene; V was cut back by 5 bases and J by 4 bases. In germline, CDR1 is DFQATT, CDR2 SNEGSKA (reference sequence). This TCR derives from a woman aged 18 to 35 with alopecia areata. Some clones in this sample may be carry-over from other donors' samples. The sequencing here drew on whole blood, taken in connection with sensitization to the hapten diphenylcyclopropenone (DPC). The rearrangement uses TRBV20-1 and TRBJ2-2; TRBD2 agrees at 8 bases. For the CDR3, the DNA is TGCAGTGCTCCGGGCCTTCTAGCGGGCCGCACCGGGGAGCTGTTTTTT. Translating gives CSAPGLLAGRTGELFF.